The subject of this entry is one T cell receptor (beta chain). The source of the sample is a study of blood T cell repertoires in COVID-19. About the research overall: From the United States, Italy and Spain came samples of acute and convalescent COVID-19.

Study processing details: Estimation of nucleated cell counts was performed using reference gene primer amplification. The protocol was immunoSEQ multiplex PCR, while the TCRdb copy is restricted to in-frame clones and leaves out a portion. V, J and clone size are those of that table, while D and trimming were read from the DNA. This table has about 300,000 clones, roughly 90% appearing once. Everyone who took part was roughly 18 to 89 years old, and they came from 20 to 25 US areas. CDR3 size: 15 residues. The V gene's germline CDR1 is MNHNY and CDR2 SVGAGI (reference sequence). V lost 5 bases and J lost 0, with 14 bases in between.

The chain has TRBV6-6 and TRBJ2-7; possibly TRBD2 for D (5 bases). What was sequenced was PBMCs or T cells enriched from blood (not recorded which). This receptor was taken from a woman younger than 35 with acute COVID-19. The CDR3 sequence is CASSRTRESSYEQYF. In DNA form, the CDR3 reads TGTGCCAGCAGTCGGACGAGGGAAAGCTCCTACGAGCAGTACTTC.